This T cell receptor (beta chain) was sequenced for a study of blood T cells in healthy people across ages. Findings and limits, study-wide: Because donor CMV status was unknown, expanded clonotype changes were possibly confounded.

The second PCR ran about 6 to 11 cycles with a sample-barcoded 5' primer and J-beta primers. A 12-random-nucleotide template-switch adaptor tagged each cDNA molecule. TCRdb re-called the 5' RACE reads through MiXCR, storing one row per CDR3 protein. The table lists around 1.5 million distinct CDR3 sequences, roughly 60% of them singletons, with 6.5% to 8% in the top ten. Germline assignment: CDR1 MNHEY and CDR2 SMNVEV (reference sequence). Trimming removed 5 bases from V and 1 base from J; junction bases left unmatched: 16. The CDR3 covers 19 residues. As to this clonotype: Its antigen remains unknown.

This sequence originates from a young man in good health. The sequenced sample consisted of blood. The chain combines TRBV27 with TRBJ2-7; 11 nucleotides agree with TRBD2. Here the CDR3 reads CASSLRQAWTSGPSYEQYF. CDR3 bases: TGTGCCAGCAGTCTCCGACAAGCTTGGACTAGCGGGCCTTCCTACGAGCAGTACTTC.